Listed below are T cell receptor beta chains from one sample, sequenced in a study of cytomegalovirus exposure and HLA in healthy donors. Assay: immunoSEQ multiplex PCR; the TCRdb copy retains only in-frame clones and omits some. The sample has about 280,000 clones, 65% to 90% seen once. The sample consisted of PBMCs. The source is a woman under 30 in good health and CMV-seronegative. CDR3s include the opening cysteine and the closing phenylalanine or tryptophan. A D gene is named only where the DNA matches it firmly. Part of the rows lack a size; the others show once, few, many or a class for expanded clones.

v_gene	j_gene	d_gene	abundance	CDR3aa	CDR3nt
TRBV2	TRBJ2-7	TRBD1	NA	CASSLDRGSTYEQYF	TGTGCCAGCAGCCTCGACAGGGGGAGTACGTACGAGCAGTACTTC
TRBV29-1	TRBJ2-7	TRBD1	NA	CSAQQGIYEQYF	TGCAGCGCACAACAGGGGATCTACGAGCAGTACTTC
TRBV11-3	TRBJ2-3	TRBD1	NA	CASSLGTGTTDTQYF	TGTGCCAGCAGCTTGGGGACAGGGACCACAGATACGCAGTATTTT
TRBV9	TRBJ2-5	NA	once	CASSVGQLETQYF	TGTGCCAGCAGCGTAGGACAGCTGGAGACCCAGTACTTC
TRBV7-6	TRBJ2-5	NA	NA	CASSSRGETQYF	TGTGCCAGCAGCTCAAGGGGGGAGACCCAGTACTTC
TRBV9	TRBJ2-7	NA	NA	CASSPTMGGEQYF	TGTGCCAGCAGCCCCACGATGGGCGGGGAGCAGTACTTC
TRBV27	TRBJ2-7	TRBD1	NA	CASSLLFPGQGFHEQYF	TGTGCCAGCAGTTTGCTCTTTCCGGGACAGGGGTTCCACGAGCAGTACTTC
TRBV30	TRBJ2-7	TRBD2	few	CAWSGTSGYEQYF	TGTGCCTGGAGTGGGACTAGCGGCTACGAGCAGTACTTC
TRBV11-3	TRBJ2-5	TRBD2	NA	CASSSLAGDQTQYF	TGTGCCAGCAGTTCACTAGCGGGAGATCAGACCCAGTACTTC
TRBV4-1	TRBJ1-5	NA	NA	CASSQEGQRNQPQHF	TGCGCCAGCAGCCAAGAAGGACAGAGGAATCAGCCCCAGCATTTT
TRBV4-1	TRBJ2-7	TRBD1	NA	CASRANWDSYEQYF	TGCGCCAGCCGCGCGAATTGGGACAGCTACGAGCAGTACTTC
TRBV7-3	TRBJ2-3	TRBD2	NA	CASSLRRLAASTDTQYF	TGTGCCAGCAGCTTAAGGAGACTAGCGGCTAGCACAGATACGCAGTATTTT
TRBV9	TRBJ2-7	TRBD2	NA	CASSAGTSGPYEQYF	TGTGCCAGCAGCGCAGGGACTAGCGGCCCCTACGAGCAGTACTTC
TRBV30	TRBJ2-2	TRBD2	NA	CAWRREWTGELFF	TGTGCCTGGAGGCGGGAGTGGACCGGGGAGCTGTTTTTT
TRBV27	TRBJ2-5	TRBD1	NA	CASSQTGYQETQYF	TGTGCCAGCAGTCAGACAGGGTACCAAGAGACCCAGTACTTC
TRBV30	TRBJ1-2	NA	NA	CAWRPRTALSGYTF	TGTGCCTGGAGACCTCGGACTGCGTTAAGCGGCTACACCTTC
TRBV5-4	TRBJ2-7	TRBD2	NA	CASSMTSGSSREQYF	TGTGCCAGCAGCATGACTAGCGGGAGCTCCCGCGAGCAGTACTTC
TRBV7-8	TRBJ1-5	TRBD1	NA	CASSLVTSGGYSNQPQHF	TGTGCCAGCAGCTTAGTAACTTCAGGGGGTTATAGCAATCAGCCCCAGCATTTT
TRBV2	TRBJ1-2	NA	NA	CASSENEILASGYTF	TGTGCCAGCAGTGAAAATGAGATCCTCGCCTCTGGCTACACCTTC
TRBV9	TRBJ1-4	NA	NA	CASSALVGGGLFF	TGTGCCAGCAGCGCCCTAGTGGGGGGTGGACTGTTTTTT
TRBV27	TRBJ2-7	NA	few	CASSTNSGSSYEQYF	TGTGCCAGCAGTACAAATAGCGGCTCCTCCTACGAGCAGTACTTC
TRBV5-4	TRBJ2-3	NA	NA	CASSGRETDTQYF	TGTGCCAGCAGCGGACGGGAGACAGATACGCAGTATTTT
TRBV7-2	TRBJ1-1	NA	NA	CASSFGAGLLNTEAFF	TGTGCCAGCAGCTTCGGAGCAGGGCTCCTGAACACTGAAGCTTTCTTT
TRBV6-5	TRBJ2-7	TRBD1	NA	CASSWDSSAYEQYF	TGTGCCAGCAGTTGGGACAGCTCAGCCTACGAGCAGTACTTC